This T cell receptor (beta chain) was sequenced during a study of radiotherapy plus CTLA-4 blockade in lung cancer (dated by TCRdb to between 2018 and 2020). A note on the overall study: Objective responses were observed in about a sixth of enrolled patients, and disease control was achieved in less than 35%.

Receptor libraries were prepared by the immunoSEQ multiplex PCR assay. Sourced from immuneACCESS, this table was stored by TCRdb with only in-frame sequences that have V and J called. A share of the clones is absent; for the studies checked, an unresolved V gene accounts for under half, and the remainder has no known explanation. This sample has about 24,000 clones in its table, and 71% of those were observed once. Roughly 3% of the sample is held by the ten biggest clonotypes. What the authors observed across the whole study: The strongest predictors of response, as reported, were early dynamic changes in blood T cell clones along with a rise in serum interferon-beta after radiation. After treatment with radiotherapy and ipilimumab, TCR clones that originated in tumors expanded in peripheral blood.

In the germline V gene, CDR1 corresponds to ENHRY and CDR2 to SYGVKD. CDR3 length: 16 amino acids, cysteine to phenylalanine. Of the read, only the CDR3 DNA is kept; its 48 bases are in frame from base 1. V is pruned by 4 bases and J by 5 bases, leaving 11 bases of the junction without a gene match. About this clone: Its binding antigen is unknown. Per-base qualities were not stored, and no clone one base away is much larger.

Focal radiation therapy combined with CTLA-4 blockade (ipilimumab) was tested in patients with chemo-refractory metastatic non-small-cell lung cancer. This sample comprised peripheral blood, obtained from a patient treated with radiotherapy plus ipilimumab. The V and J genes are TRBV10-3 and TRBJ1-1, with 9 bases aligning to TRBD1. The clonotype originates from a human donor with non-small cell lung cancer whose response to radiotherapy plus ipilimumab could not be evaluated. The DNA sequence is TGTGCCATCAGTGGTAAACCGGGACAGGGCTTAACTGAAGCTTTCTTT. This translates into CAISGKPGQGLTEAFF.